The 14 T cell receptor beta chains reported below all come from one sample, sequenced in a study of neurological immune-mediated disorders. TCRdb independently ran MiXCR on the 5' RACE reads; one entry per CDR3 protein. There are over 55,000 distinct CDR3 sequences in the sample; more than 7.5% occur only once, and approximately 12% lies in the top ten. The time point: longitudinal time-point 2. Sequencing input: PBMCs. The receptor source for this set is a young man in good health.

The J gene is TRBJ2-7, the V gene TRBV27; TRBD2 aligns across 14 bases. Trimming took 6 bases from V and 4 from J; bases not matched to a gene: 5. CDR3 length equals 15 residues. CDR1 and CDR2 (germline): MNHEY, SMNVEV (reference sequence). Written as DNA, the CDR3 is TGTGCCAGCAGCTTCAGACTAGCGGGAGGGTACGAGCAGTACTTC. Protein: CASSFRLAGGYEQYF.

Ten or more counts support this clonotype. CDR3 nucleotide sequence: TGTGCCAGCAGGGGACTAGCGGGAGGGCCCTCCTACGAGCAGTACTTC. Protein: CASRGLAGGPSYEQYF. The chain joins TRBV6-6 to TRBJ2-7, with 16 positions matching TRBD2. Germline CDR1 reads MNHNY; CDR2 reads SVGAGI (reference sequence). The trim removed 6 bases at V and 0 bases at J, leaving 2 bases unmatched. The CDR3 has 16 amino acids.

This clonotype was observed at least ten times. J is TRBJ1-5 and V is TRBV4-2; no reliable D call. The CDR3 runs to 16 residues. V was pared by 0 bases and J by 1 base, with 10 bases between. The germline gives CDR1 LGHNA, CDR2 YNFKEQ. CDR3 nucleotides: TGTGCCAGCAGCCAAGATGGGGAGGCGAGCAATCAGCCCCAGCATTTT. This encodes CASSQDGEASNQPQHF.

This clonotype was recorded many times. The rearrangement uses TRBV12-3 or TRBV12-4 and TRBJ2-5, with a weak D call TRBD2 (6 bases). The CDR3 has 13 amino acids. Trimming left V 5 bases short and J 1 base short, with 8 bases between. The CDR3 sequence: CASSPGGQETQYF. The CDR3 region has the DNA TGTGCCAGCAGTCCCGGGGGCCAAGAGACCCAGTACTTC.

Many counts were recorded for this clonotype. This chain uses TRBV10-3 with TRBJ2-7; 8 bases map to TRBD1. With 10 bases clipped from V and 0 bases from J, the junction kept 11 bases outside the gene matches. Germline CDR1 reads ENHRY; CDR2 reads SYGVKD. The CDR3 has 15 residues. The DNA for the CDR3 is TGTGCCACCAACTCTCCGGGACAGGTCTCCTACGAGCAGTACTTC. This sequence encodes CATNSPGQVSYEQYF.

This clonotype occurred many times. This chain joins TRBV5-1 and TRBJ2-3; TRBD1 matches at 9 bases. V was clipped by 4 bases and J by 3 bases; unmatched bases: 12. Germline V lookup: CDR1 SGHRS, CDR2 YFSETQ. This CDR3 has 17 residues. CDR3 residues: CASSVNPGQGSTDTQYF. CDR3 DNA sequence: TGCGCCAGCAGCGTGAACCCCGGACAGGGGAGTACAGATACGCAGTATTTT.

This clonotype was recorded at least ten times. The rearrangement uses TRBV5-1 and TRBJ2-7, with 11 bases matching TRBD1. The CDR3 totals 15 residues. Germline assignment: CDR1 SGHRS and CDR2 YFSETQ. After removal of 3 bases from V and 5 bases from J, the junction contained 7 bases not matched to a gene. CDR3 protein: CASSSITGQGDEQYF. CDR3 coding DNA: TGCGCCAGCAGCTCGATAACGGGACAGGGGGACGAGCAGTACTTC.

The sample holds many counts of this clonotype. DNA for the CDR3: TGCAGTGCCCCCTCGGGTGGGGCCTACGAGCAGTACTTC. Protein: CSAPSGGAYEQYF. The chain joins TRBV20-1 to TRBJ2-7; no clear D. Trimming pared 6 bases from V and 2 bases from J, leaving 14 bases between. Germline-derived CDR1 and CDR2 are DFQATT and SNEGSKA (reference sequence). The CDR3 is 13 residues long.

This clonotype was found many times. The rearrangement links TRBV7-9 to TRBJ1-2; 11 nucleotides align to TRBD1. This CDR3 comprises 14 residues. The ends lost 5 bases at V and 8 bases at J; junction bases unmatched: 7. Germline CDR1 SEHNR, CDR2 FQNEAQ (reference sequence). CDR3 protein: CASSPRTGGGGYTF. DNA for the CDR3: TGTGCCAGCAGCCCCCGGACAGGGGGCGGCGGCTACACCTTC.

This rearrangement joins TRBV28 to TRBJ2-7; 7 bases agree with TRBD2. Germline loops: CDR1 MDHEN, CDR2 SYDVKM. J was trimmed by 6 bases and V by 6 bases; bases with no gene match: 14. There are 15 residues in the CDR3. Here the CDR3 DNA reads TGTGCCAGCAGCATCCTGGCGGGAGCACGGGTCGAGCAGTACTTC. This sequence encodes CASSILAGARVEQYF.

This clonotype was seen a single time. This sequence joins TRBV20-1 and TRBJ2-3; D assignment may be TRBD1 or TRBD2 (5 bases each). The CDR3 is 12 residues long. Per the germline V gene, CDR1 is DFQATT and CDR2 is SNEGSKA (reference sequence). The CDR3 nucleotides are TGCGGATCCGAGGGGTTAACAGATACGCAGTATTTT. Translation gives CGSEGLTDTQYF.

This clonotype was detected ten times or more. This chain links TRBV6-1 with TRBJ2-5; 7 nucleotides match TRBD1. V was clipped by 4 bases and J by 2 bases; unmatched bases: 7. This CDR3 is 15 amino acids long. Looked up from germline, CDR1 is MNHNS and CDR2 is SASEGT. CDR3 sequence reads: CASSGTDRTQETQYF. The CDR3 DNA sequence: TGTGCCAGCAGTGGAACGGACAGGACTCAAGAGACCCAGTACTTC.

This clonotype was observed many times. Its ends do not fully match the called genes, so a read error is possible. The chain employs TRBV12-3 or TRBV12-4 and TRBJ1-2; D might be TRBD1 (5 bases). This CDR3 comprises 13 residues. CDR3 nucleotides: TGTGCCAGCACTTTAGGAGGGACTTTAGGCTACACCTTC. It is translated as CASTLGGTLGYTF.

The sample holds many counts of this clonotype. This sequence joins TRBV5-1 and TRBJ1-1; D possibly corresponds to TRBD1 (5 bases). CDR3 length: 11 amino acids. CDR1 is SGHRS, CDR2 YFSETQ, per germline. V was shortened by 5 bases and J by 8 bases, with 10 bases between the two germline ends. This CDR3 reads CASREDSEAFF. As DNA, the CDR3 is TGCGCCAGCAGAGAAGACAGCGAAGCTTTCTTT.